This TCR beta chain was identified during a study of T cell responses to AZD1222 COVID-19 vaccine. Study-wide findings and caveats: Close to half of all spike-specific TCRs reportedly target regions of the variants that are unmutated. Donors, mostly white British, included more females; clonal diversity was possibly underestimated. Every sample of the repertoires postdated the peak T cell response.

Trimming shortened V by 0 bases and J by 8 bases, and 10 bases separated the two germline ends. The germline V gene encodes CDR1 MNHEY and CDR2 SMNVEV (reference sequence). The CDR3 contains 13 residues. Both about-4-week and about-12-week second-dose recipients were combined. Comments on this clone: The antigen remains unidentified.

Profiled with immunoSEQ multiplex PCR; TCRdb holds only in-frame clones, not every one. The sample holds roughly 67,000 clones; about 89% are singletons and the top ten take roughly 30%. Material: peripheral blood, obtained 28 days after the second AZD1222 dose. The chain has TRBV27 and TRBJ1-2; D is ambiguous. This sequence originates from an adult who received the AZD1222 COVID-19 vaccine. DNA for the CDR3: TGTGCCAGCAGTTTATCAGCCGGTTCCGGCTACACCTTC. It translates to CASSLSAGSGYTF.